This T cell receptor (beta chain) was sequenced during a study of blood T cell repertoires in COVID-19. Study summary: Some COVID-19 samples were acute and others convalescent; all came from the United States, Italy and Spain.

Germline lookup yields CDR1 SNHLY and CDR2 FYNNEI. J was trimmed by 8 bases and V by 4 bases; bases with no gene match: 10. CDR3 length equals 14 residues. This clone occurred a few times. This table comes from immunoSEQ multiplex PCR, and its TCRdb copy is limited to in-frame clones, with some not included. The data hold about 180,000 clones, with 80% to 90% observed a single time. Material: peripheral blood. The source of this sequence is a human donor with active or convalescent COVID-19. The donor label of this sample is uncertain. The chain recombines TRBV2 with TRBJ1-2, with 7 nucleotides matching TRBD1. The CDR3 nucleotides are TGTGCCAGCAGTGGCCCGGGACAGAGTTTAGGCTACACCTTC. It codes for CASSGPGQSLGYTF.